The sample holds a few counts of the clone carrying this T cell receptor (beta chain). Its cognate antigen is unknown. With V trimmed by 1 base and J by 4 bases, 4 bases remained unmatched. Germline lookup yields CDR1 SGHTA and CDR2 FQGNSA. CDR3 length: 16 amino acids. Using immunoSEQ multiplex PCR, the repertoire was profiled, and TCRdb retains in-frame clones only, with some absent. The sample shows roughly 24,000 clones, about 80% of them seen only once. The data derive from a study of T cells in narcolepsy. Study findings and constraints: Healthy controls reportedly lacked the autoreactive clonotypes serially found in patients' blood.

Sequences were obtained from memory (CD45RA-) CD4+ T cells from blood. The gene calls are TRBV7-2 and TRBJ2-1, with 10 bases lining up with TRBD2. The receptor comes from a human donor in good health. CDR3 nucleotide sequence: TGTGCCAGCAGCTTAGTAGCGGGGGGCACGTACAATGAGCAGTTCTTC. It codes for CASSLVAGGTYNEQFF.